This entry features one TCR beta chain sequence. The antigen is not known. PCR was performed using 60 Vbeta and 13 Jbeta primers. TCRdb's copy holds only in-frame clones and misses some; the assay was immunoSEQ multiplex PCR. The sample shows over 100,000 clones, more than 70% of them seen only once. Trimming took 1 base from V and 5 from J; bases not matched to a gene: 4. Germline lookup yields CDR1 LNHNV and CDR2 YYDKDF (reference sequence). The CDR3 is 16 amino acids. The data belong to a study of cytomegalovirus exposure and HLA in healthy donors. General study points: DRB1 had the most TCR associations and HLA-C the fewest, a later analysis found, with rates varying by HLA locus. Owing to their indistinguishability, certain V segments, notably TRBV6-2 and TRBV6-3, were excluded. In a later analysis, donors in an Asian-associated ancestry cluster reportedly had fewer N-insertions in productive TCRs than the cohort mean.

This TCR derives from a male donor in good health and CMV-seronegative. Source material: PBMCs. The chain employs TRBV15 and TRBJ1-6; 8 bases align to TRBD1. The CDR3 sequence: CATSRGGQVNNSPLHF. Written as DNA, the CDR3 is TGTGCCACCAGCAGAGGGGGACAGGTCAATAATTCACCCCTCCACTTT.